These 13 T cell receptor beta chains came from one sample sequenced in a study of cytomegalovirus exposure and HLA in healthy donors. Use of 60 Vbeta and 13 Jbeta primers characterized the PCR. Sequenced by immunoSEQ multiplex PCR; TCRdb stores in-frame clones only, minus some. The data contain approximately 160,000 clones, 84% of them singletons. The sample was PBMCs. These receptors all stem from a boy aged 2 to 9 in good health and CMV-seronegative.

V and J are TRBV5-1 and TRBJ2-5, with TRBD2 matching over 10 bases. Germline CDR1 is SGHRS and CDR2 is YFSETQ. The CDR3 sequence is 14 residues long. The ends lost 4 bases at V and 5 bases at J; junction bases unmatched: 5. CDR3 sequence (DNA): TGCGCCAGCAGCCTGGGACTAGCGAGTGAGACCCAGTACTTC. Translating it yields CASSLGLASETQYF.

This chain's CDR3 is CASSFKAGLLEAFF. Here the CDR3 DNA reads TGTGCCAGCAGTTTCAAGGCAGGGTTACTTGAAGCTTTCTTT. The chain employs TRBV27 and TRBJ1-1; D is perhaps TRBD1 (5 bases). V was pared by 3 bases and J by 7 bases, with 15 bases between. Germline-derived CDR1 and CDR2 are MNHEY and SMNVEV (reference sequence). The length of the CDR3 is 14 residues.

This chain joins TRBV5-4 and TRBJ2-2; 10 bases line up with TRBD2. The germline V gene encodes CDR1 SGHNT and CDR2 YYREEE (reference sequence). Trimming removed 1 base from V and 3 bases from J; junction bases left unmatched: 6. The CDR3 sequence is 17 residues long. CDR3 bases: TGTGCCAGCAGCTTGCTAAGGACTAGCGGCCACACCGGGGAGCTGTTTTTT. Residues: CASSLLRTSGHTGELFF.

The chain's CDR3 is CASSPLTGNNQPQHF. In nucleotides, the CDR3 is TGTGCCAGCTCTCCCCTTACAGGGAACAATCAGCCCCAGCATTTT. The chain recombines TRBV6-5 with TRBJ1-5; D possibly corresponds to TRBD1 (6 bases). The CDR3 is 15 amino acids. Germline V gene lookup returns CDR1 MNHEY and CDR2 SVGAGI. Trimming took off 8 bases at V and 3 bases at J, with 17 bases between the two ends.

This chain connects TRBV7-3 to TRBJ2-2; D perhaps matches TRBD2 (5 bases). The CDR3 loop spans 15 amino acids. V was clipped by 1 base and J by 2 bases, with 8 bases between them. Germline loops: CDR1 SGHTA, CDR2 FQGTGA. The CDR3: CASSLNGLNTGELFF. The CDR3 DNA is TGTGCCAGCAGCTTAAACGGACTTAACACCGGGGAGCTGTTTTTT. Full variable domain (rest looked up from reference TRBV7-3 and TRBJ2-2): GAGVSQTPSNKVTEKGKYVELRCDPISGHTALYWYRQSLGQGPEFLIYFQGTGAADDSGLPNDRFFAVRPEGSVSTLKIQRTERGDSAVYLCASSLNGLNTGELFFGEGSRLTVL.

The chain carries TRBV6-5 and TRBJ1-5, with a weak D call TRBD1 (6 bases). Looked up from germline, CDR1 is MNHEY and CDR2 is SVGAGI. This CDR3 is built from 14 residues. The V and J ends lost 4 bases and 5 bases respectively, with 12 bases between them. The CDR3 DNA reads as TGTGCCAGCAGTTTACAGGGAGGGTATCAGCCCCAGCATTTT. Amino acids: CASSLQGGYQPQHF.

The rearrangement links TRBV4-1 to TRBJ2-7; D perhaps matches TRBD2 (6 bases). CDR1 and CDR2 (germline): MGHRA, YSYEKL. V gave up 1 base and J gave up 2 bases, with 9 bases separating them. The CDR3 spans 14 residues. CDR3 sequence: CASSQVPGAYEQYF. CDR3 DNA sequence: TGCGCCAGCAGCCAAGTGCCGGGGGCCTACGAGCAGTACTTC.

V is TRBV27 and J is TRBJ2-5, with TRBD2 matching over 12 bases. V was pared by 2 bases and J by 4 bases, with 8 bases of the junction left unmatched. Germline V gene data show CDR1 as MNHEY and CDR2 as SMNVEV (reference sequence). This CDR3 has 17 amino acids. The CDR3 DNA reads as TGTGCCAGCAGTTTAAAGACTAGCGGGAGTCTGAGAGAGACCCAGTACTTC. This sequence encodes CASSLKTSGSLRETQYF.

The chain is built from TRBV5-4 and TRBJ2-7; tentative D call: TRBD1 (7 bases). This CDR3 has 15 amino acids. Germline CDR1 SGHNT, CDR2 YYREEE (reference sequence). V lost 4 bases and J 2 bases, leaving 16 bases between the germline ends. CDR3 nucleotides: TGTGCCAGCAGCCGAAGGGGGCGGGGTCCCTACGAGCAGTACTTC. Residues: CASSRRGRGPYEQYF.

The chain employs TRBV6-5 and TRBJ1-5, with D maybe TRBD1 (5 bases). The CDR3 is made up of 14 amino acids. V was trimmed by 6 bases and J by 1 base, leaving 10 bases between them. Germline CDR1 MNHEY, CDR2 SVGAGI. The CDR3 DNA reads TGTGCCAGCAGGGGGCAGTCAAGCAATCAGCCCCAGCATTTT. Its protein product is CASRGQSSNQPQHF.

The V call is TRBV7-9, the J call TRBJ1-2; TRBD1 matches 11 bases. The CDR3 totals 17 residues. Trimming took 4 bases from V and 2 from J; bases not matched to a gene: 9. The germline gives CDR1 SEHNR, CDR2 FQNEAQ (reference sequence). The DNA for the CDR3 is TGTGCCAGCAGCTCAGGGACAGGGGGACGTTTGAACTATGGCTACACCTTC. This gives the protein CASSSGTGGRLNYGYTF.

The chain couples TRBV7-2 to TRBJ2-2; TRBD2 matches 7 bases. Trimming took 4 bases from V and 6 from J; bases not matched to a gene: 5. This CDR3 comprises 14 residues. Germline V gene lookup returns CDR1 SGHTA and CDR2 FQGNSA. The CDR3 here is CASSSRREPGELFF. CDR3 nucleotides: TGTGCCAGCAGCTCAAGGCGGGAGCCCGGGGAGCTGTTTTTT.

CDR3 DNA: TGCAGTGCTAGAGTAGGAGGTGGCTACACCTTC. Amino acid sequence: CSARVGGGYTF. This chain links TRBV20-1 with TRBJ1-2; D not certain. CDR3 length: 11 residues. With 1 base removed from V and 7 bases from J, the gap between germline ends came to 7 bases. CDR1 DFQATT and CDR2 SNEGSKA come from the germline V gene (reference sequence).